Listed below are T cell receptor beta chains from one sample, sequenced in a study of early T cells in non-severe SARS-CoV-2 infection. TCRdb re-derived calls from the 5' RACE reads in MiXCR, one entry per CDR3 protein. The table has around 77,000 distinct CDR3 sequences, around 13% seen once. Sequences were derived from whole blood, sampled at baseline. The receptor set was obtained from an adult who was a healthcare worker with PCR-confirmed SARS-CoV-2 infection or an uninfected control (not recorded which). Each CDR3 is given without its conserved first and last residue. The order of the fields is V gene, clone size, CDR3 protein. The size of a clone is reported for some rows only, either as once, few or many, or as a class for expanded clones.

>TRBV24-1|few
ATSWGSGGELF
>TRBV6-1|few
ASSFLNFRGGYNEQF
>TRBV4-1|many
ASSQGGFSSGANVLT
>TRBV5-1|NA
ASSLGLAYVADTQY
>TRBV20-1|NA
SAPEVQGSEKLY
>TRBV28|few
ASSPPPGQAGEQY
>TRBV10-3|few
AISEGGWNYEQY
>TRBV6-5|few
ASRPLAGGNQETQY
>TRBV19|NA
ASSILPTSGNFYEQY
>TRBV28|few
ASSLQFSYNEQF
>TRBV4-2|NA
ASSQDRNSNTEAF
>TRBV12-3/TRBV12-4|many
ASSLARGNTGELF
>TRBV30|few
AWGPSGYEQY
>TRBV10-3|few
AISESGPSSGNTIY
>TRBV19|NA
ASSISTPRGRQPSYEQY
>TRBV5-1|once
ASSLAWSNEQF
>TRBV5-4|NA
ASSGWTSGRLSTDTQY
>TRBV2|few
ASSEISQGVGYT
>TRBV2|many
ASQGTLPRDTQY
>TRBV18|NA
ASSPSSGRTDTQY
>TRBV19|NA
ASRRTRGSDEQY
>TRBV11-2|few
AVGQGRTDTQY
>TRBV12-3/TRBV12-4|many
ASSLGIGTGELF
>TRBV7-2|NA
ASSLEAGGGYEQY
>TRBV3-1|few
ASSQDGRGRGQAF
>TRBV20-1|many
SALKQGANEKLF
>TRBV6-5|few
ASSYRQANSPLH
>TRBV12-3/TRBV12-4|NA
ASTPTGVTYEQY
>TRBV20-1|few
SARIAGAETQY
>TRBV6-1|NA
ASSGRGGTSSYEQY
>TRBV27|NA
ASSLKRHSGGEQF
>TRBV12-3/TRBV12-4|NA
ASTEGIPETQY
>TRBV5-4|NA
ASSEDWNSYEQY
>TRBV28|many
ASNFRENTEAF
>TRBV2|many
ASSTGGDRYEQY
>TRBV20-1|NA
SAMKRQVGEVNTEAF
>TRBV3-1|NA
ASSQAQLWNEQF
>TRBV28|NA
ASSSGQGYSFSRNYGYT
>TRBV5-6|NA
ASSSSGAAF
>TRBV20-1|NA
SARDMGLAGVEQY
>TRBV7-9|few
ASSLGSGTGNEKLF
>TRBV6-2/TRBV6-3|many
ASSYARAPSNEQF
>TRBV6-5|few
ASSPLYGSGIYNEQF
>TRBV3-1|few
ASSQEGGSYGYT
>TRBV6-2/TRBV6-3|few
ASSYGTSGNTGELF
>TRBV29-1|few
SVEDTVTYEQY
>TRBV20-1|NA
SARDPAGGSGDTQY